This T cell receptor beta chain was observed in a study of T-cell memory formation after mild COVID-19. Study details: Most TCR clusters belonged to a single donor. Study results and caveats: Pre-infection memory carried some responding clones, suggesting that cross-reactive memory joined. CD4+ contracting clones lay mainly in CM and EM, CD8+ ones in EMRA.

There are 14 residues in the CDR3. J lost 0 bases, V lost 6 bases, and 2 bases had no gene match. Germline V gives CDR1 SGHTA, CDR2 FQGNSA. Using constant-segment primers, 5'RACE produced TCR alpha and TCR beta cDNA libraries carrying sample barcodes and UMIs. MiXCR, run by TCRdb on the 5' RACE reads, gives a single entry per CDR3 protein. The sample lists 450,000 to 650,000 distinct CDR3 sequences; around 20% were seen once. This clonotype occurred a few times. Its cognate antigen is unknown. Sample: PBMCs or a T cell subset sorted from them (not recorded which). The TCR was taken from an adult woman who had mild COVID-19 (a few samples of this study predate the infection). Cell type and time point are not known. The chain links TRBV7-2 to TRBJ2-7, with 10 nucleotides matching TRBD1. For the CDR3, the DNA is TGTGCCAGCAGGAGGACAGGGGGCTCCTACGAGCAGTACTTC. This gives the protein CASRRTGGSYEQYF.